Presented here are 10 T cell receptor beta chains from one specimen sequenced in a study of blood T cell repertoires in COVID-19. TCRdb keeps only in-frame clones here, not all; method: immunoSEQ multiplex PCR. The top ten clones hold around 16% of a sample with under 100,000 clones, roughly 90% of them seen once. Sequenced sample: peripheral blood. The receptor source for this set is a male donor with acute or convalescent COVID-19.

V is TRBV18 and J is TRBJ1-4; D is perhaps TRBD1 (5 bases). This CDR3 has 14 amino acids. V dropped 1 base and J dropped 4 bases, with 7 bases sitting between them. Germline V lookup: CDR1 KGHSH, CDR2 LQKENI. The CDR3 sequence is CASSPQQGNEKLFF. As DNA, the CDR3 is TGTGCCAGCTCACCACAGCAGGGTAATGAAAAACTGTTTTTT.

V and J are TRBV15 and TRBJ1-4; 8 bases map to TRBD1. The CDR3 has 14 residues. The germline V gene has CDR1 LNHNV and CDR2 YYDKDF (reference sequence). With 8 bases clipped from V and 5 bases from J, the junction kept 7 bases outside the gene matches. The CDR3 DNA is TGTGCCACCTACGGACAGGGCGAAAATGAAAAACTGTTTTTT. Translating it yields CATYGQGENEKLFF.

The table lists this clone with a few counts. CDR3 protein: CASSSPNGEYNSPLHF. For the CDR3, the DNA is TGTGCCAGCAGTTCACCCAACGGGGAGTATAATTCACCCCTCCACTTT. This sequence joins TRBV6-5 and TRBJ1-6; D ambiguous. The V end lost 4 bases, the J end lost 4 bases, and 14 bases lay between the germline ends. CDR1 is MNHEY and CDR2 is SVGAGI in the germline V gene. The CDR3 has 16 residues.

The chain is built from TRBV11-2 and TRBJ1-3; a weak D match, TRBD1 (5 bases). Germline values: CDR1 SGHAT, CDR2 FQNNGV. The CDR3 has 16 residues. V lost 2 bases to trimming and J lost 0 bases, with 11 bases between them. In DNA, the CDR3 is TGTGCCAGCAGCTTATTGGGCAGGGACTCTGGAAACACCATATATTTT. It encodes CASSLLGRDSGNTIYF.

V gene TRBV2 combines with J gene TRBJ2-1; D is unclear. The germline V and J ends were trimmed by 8 bases and 0 bases, with 17 bases remaining between them. The CDR3 is 16 residues long. The germline V gene has CDR1 SNHLY and CDR2 FYNNEI. CDR3 sequence: CASGRSTVSSYNEQFF. The CDR3 bases are TGTGCCAGCGGCCGAAGTACAGTCAGCTCCTACAATGAGCAGTTCTTC.

The V and J genes are TRBV5-1 and TRBJ2-1, with TRBD2 matching over 12 bases. The CDR3 is 15 residues long. Germline lookup yields CDR1 SGHRS and CDR2 YFSETQ. Germline trimming cut 0 bases from V and 10 bases from J; bases unmatched to any gene: 5. Here the CDR3 DNA reads TGCGCCAGCAGCTTGGCGACTAGCGGGGGCTGGGAGCAGTTCTTC. Its translation is CASSLATSGGWEQFF.

The V call is TRBV5-5, the J call TRBJ2-3; no clear D gene. The CDR3 contains 15 residues. In germline, CDR1 is SGHKS, CDR2 YYEKEE (reference sequence). Trimming pared 6 bases from V and 3 bases from J, leaving 17 bases between. This CDR3 is CASTLYGLRTDTQYF. CDR3 DNA: TGTGCCAGCACACTCTACGGGTTACGGACAGATACGCAGTATTTT.

This clone appeared a few times. The rearrangement joins TRBV6-6 to TRBJ2-2, with 11 positions matching TRBD2. From germline, CDR1 is MNHNY and CDR2 SVGAGI (reference sequence). This CDR3 region has 20 residues. J was trimmed by 0 bases and V by 6 bases; bases with no gene match: 15. The CDR3 DNA is TGTGCCAGCAGCCAAGGGGCCGGACTAGCGGGCAATCCGAACACCGGGGAGCTGTTTTTT. Translated: CASSQGAGLAGNPNTGELFF.

The chain employs TRBV4-1 and TRBJ1-5; 9 bases align to TRBD1. The germline gives CDR1 MGHRA, CDR2 YSYEKL. The CDR3 is made up of 15 amino acids. Trimming cost V 5 bases and J 3 bases; bases outside gene matches: 5. The chain's CDR3 is CASSGRDRDNQPQHF. The CDR3 nucleotides are TGCGCCAGCAGCGGCCGGGACAGGGACAATCAGCCCCAGCATTTT.

The chain uses TRBV5-1 and TRBJ2-5; D is possibly TRBD2 (6 bases). CDR1 is SGHRS and CDR2 is YFSETQ in the germline V gene. This CDR3 has 14 residues. V was shortened by 6 bases and J by 1 base, with 13 bases between the two germline ends. The DNA of the CDR3 is TGCGCCAGCAAACTGGGGCGGGGCCAAGAGACCCAGTACTTC. Amino acid sequence: CASKLGRGQETQYF.